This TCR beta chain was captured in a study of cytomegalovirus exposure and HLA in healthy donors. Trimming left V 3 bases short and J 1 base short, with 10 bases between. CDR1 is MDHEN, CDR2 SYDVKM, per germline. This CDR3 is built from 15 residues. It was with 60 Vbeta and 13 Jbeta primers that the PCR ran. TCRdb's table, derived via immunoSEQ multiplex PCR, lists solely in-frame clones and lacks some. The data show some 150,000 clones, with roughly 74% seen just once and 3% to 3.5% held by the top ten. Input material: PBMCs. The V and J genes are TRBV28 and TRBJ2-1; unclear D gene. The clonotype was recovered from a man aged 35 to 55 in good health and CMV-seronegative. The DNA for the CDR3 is TGTGCCAGCAGTTTGGAGCGTCTTTCCTACAATGAGCAGTTCTTC. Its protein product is CASSLERLSYNEQFF.